Listed below are T cell receptor beta chains from one sample, sequenced in a study of OX40 agonist ivuxolimab in advanced cancers. Profiling relied on immunoSEQ multiplex PCR, and the TCRdb table lists in-frame clones only, not all of them. The sample holds 55,000 to 70,000 clones; approximately 90% are singletons and the top ten take roughly 1.3%. Specimen: CD4+ or CD8+ T cells sorted from blood, collected in a trial of the OX40 agonist ivuxolimab. The receptors come from an adult with an advanced solid tumor such as melanoma, head and neck, liver or kidney cancer. Each CDR3 is given with its conserved first and last residue. A D gene is named only where the DNA matches it firmly. Size values are once, few and many counts, or a class for expanded clones, and some rows have none.

CDR3aa: CASSPKPGHFIEQYF
CDR3nt: TGTGCCAGCAGCCCCAAGCCGGGACATTTTATCGAGCAGTACTTC
d_gene: -
j_gene: TRBJ2-7
v_gene: TRBV11-2
abundance: once

CDR3aa: CASSLNPGQRDNEQFF
CDR3nt: TGTGCCAGCAGTTTGAATCCGGGTCAGCGGGACAATGAGCAGTTCTTC
d_gene: -
j_gene: TRBJ2-1
v_gene: TRBV28
abundance: -

CDR3aa: CATSRDRGGGYGYTF
CDR3nt: TGTGCCACCAGCAGAGATCGGGGGGGCGGCTATGGCTACACCTTC
d_gene: -
j_gene: TRBJ1-2
v_gene: TRBV15
abundance: -

CDR3aa: CASSQAERVPDNEQFF
CDR3nt: TGCGCCAGCAGCCAAGCGGAACGGGTGCCTGACAATGAGCAGTTCTTC
d_gene: -
j_gene: TRBJ2-1
v_gene: TRBV4-3
abundance: -

CDR3aa: CASSEEWPGYEQYF
CDR3nt: TGTGCCAGCAGTGAAGAGTGGCCCGGCTACGAGCAGTACTTC
d_gene: -
j_gene: TRBJ2-7
v_gene: TRBV2
abundance: once

CDR3aa: CASSLTSGISYEQYF
CDR3nt: TGCGCCAGCAGCCTGACTAGCGGTATCTCCTACGAGCAGTACTTC
d_gene: TRBD2
j_gene: TRBJ2-7
v_gene: TRBV4-1
abundance: -

CDR3aa: CASSLRLAGSEQFF
CDR3nt: TGTGCCAGCAGCTTAAGACTAGCGGGGTCTGAGCAGTTCTTC
d_gene: TRBD2
j_gene: TRBJ2-1
v_gene: TRBV11-1
abundance: -

CDR3aa: CASSAGVPGVAKNIQYF
CDR3nt: TGTGCCAGCAGCGCAGGAGTTCCAGGGGTAGCCAAAAACATTCAGTACTTC
d_gene: -
j_gene: TRBJ2-4
v_gene: TRBV9
abundance: -

CDR3aa: CASSSYKVANEKLFF
CDR3nt: TGTGCCAGCAGTTCCTACAAGGTAGCTAATGAAAAACTGTTTTTT
d_gene: -
j_gene: TRBJ1-4
v_gene: TRBV28
abundance: -

CDR3aa: CASSLFASGLNTEAFF
CDR3nt: TGTGCCAGCAGCCTCTTTGCGTCGGGGTTGAACACTGAAGCTTTCTTT
d_gene: -
j_gene: TRBJ1-1
v_gene: TRBV7-3
abundance: -

CDR3aa: CASSKQGINTEAFF
CDR3nt: TGTGCCAGCAGCAAACAAGGGATCAACACTGAAGCTTTCTTT
d_gene: -
j_gene: TRBJ1-1
v_gene: TRBV2
abundance: -

CDR3aa: CASSPGVTEAFF
CDR3nt: TGTGCCAGCTCCCCAGGGGTCACTGAAGCTTTCTTT
d_gene: -
j_gene: TRBJ1-1
v_gene: TRBV7-9
abundance: -

CDR3aa: CASSLDLYRGTAGYTF
CDR3nt: TGTGCCAGCAGCTTAGATCTGTACAGGGGAACGGCCGGCTACACCTTC
d_gene: TRBD1
j_gene: TRBJ1-2
v_gene: TRBV11-2
abundance: -

CDR3aa: CASSQDSLGRGENTEAFF
CDR3nt: TGCGCCAGCAGCCAAGACTCTCTGGGGCGAGGGGAGAACACTGAAGCTTTCTTT
d_gene: -
j_gene: TRBJ1-1
v_gene: TRBV4-3
abundance: -

CDR3aa: CASSAYLPGQYF
CDR3nt: TGTGCCAGCAGCGCCTATTTGCCGGGACAGTACTTC
d_gene: -
j_gene: TRBJ2-7
v_gene: TRBV11-3
abundance: -

CDR3aa: CASSLNSNQPQHF
CDR3nt: TGTGCCAGCAGCTTAAATAGCAATCAGCCCCAGCATTTT
d_gene: -
j_gene: TRBJ1-5
v_gene: TRBV13
abundance: -

CDR3aa: CASTSRDRAEQYF
CDR3nt: TGTGCCAGTACCTCACGGGACAGGGCCGAGCAGTACTTC
d_gene: TRBD1
j_gene: TRBJ2-7
v_gene: TRBV19
abundance: -

CDR3aa: CASSLPPGTSEETQYF
CDR3nt: TGTGCCAGCAGCCTACCTCCCGGGACTAGCGAGGAGACCCAGTACTTC
d_gene: TRBD2
j_gene: TRBJ2-5
v_gene: TRBV11-2
abundance: once

CDR3aa: CASSAGQFGQPQHF
CDR3nt: TGTGCCAGCAGCGCCGGACAGTTTGGTCAGCCCCAGCATTTT
d_gene: -
j_gene: TRBJ1-5
v_gene: TRBV9
abundance: -

CDR3aa: CASSLSGGRVDQETQYF
CDR3nt: TGCGCCAGCAGCTTGTCGGGGGGGAGAGTAGATCAAGAGACCCAGTACTTC
d_gene: TRBD2
j_gene: TRBJ2-5
v_gene: TRBV5-1
abundance: -

CDR3aa: CASSLVLGRAREQYF
CDR3nt: TGTGCCAGCAGCTTAGTTTTGGGTAGAGCACGGGAGCAGTACTTC
d_gene: -
j_gene: TRBJ2-7
v_gene: TRBV7-2
abundance: -

CDR3aa: CASSHRDWETQYF
CDR3nt: TGTGCCAGCAGTCACCGGGACTGGGAGACCCAGTACTTC
d_gene: -
j_gene: TRBJ2-5
v_gene: TRBV6-6
abundance: -

CDR3aa: CASTLSGRGQETQYF
CDR3nt: TGTGCCAGCACCCTTAGCGGGAGGGGGCAAGAGACCCAGTACTTC
d_gene: TRBD2
j_gene: TRBJ2-5
v_gene: TRBV7-2
abundance: -

CDR3aa: CASSQDRGTDTQYF
CDR3nt: TGCGCCAGCAGCCAAGATCGGGGAACAGATACGCAGTATTTT
d_gene: -
j_gene: TRBJ2-3
v_gene: TRBV4-3
abundance: -

CDR3aa: CASSDVTGELFF
CDR3nt: TGCGCCAGCAGCGATGTAACCGGGGAGCTGTTTTTT
d_gene: -
j_gene: TRBJ2-2
v_gene: TRBV5-1
abundance: -

CDR3aa: CASSPMFERLAGVEQYF
CDR3nt: TGTGCCAGCTCACCCATGTTCGAACGACTAGCGGGAGTTGAGCAGTACTTC
d_gene: TRBD2
j_gene: TRBJ2-5
v_gene: TRBV18
abundance: -

CDR3aa: CASSIGRGPNEKLFF
CDR3nt: TGTGCCAGTAGTATCGGCAGGGGACCTAATGAAAAACTGTTTTTT
d_gene: -
j_gene: TRBJ1-4
v_gene: TRBV19
abundance: -

CDR3aa: CASSAVATNNEQFF
CDR3nt: TGTGCCAGCAGCGCCGTTGCGACCAACAATGAGCAGTTCTTC
d_gene: -
j_gene: TRBJ2-1
v_gene: TRBV7-9
abundance: once

CDR3aa: CASSLGQPYEQYF
CDR3nt: TGTGCCAGCAGCTTAGGTCAGCCCTACGAGCAGTACTTC
d_gene: -
j_gene: TRBJ2-7
v_gene: TRBV7-2
abundance: -

CDR3aa: CASSSSLVALQETQYF
CDR3nt: TGTGCCAGCAGCTCCTCCCTCGTGGCTTTACAAGAGACCCAGTACTTC
d_gene: -
j_gene: TRBJ2-5
v_gene: TRBV7-7
abundance: -

CDR3aa: CASSADRGGNQPQHF
CDR3nt: TGTGCCAGTAGTGCAGACAGGGGGGGTAATCAGCCCCAGCATTTT
d_gene: TRBD1
j_gene: TRBJ1-5
v_gene: TRBV19
abundance: -